These 24 T cell receptor beta chains were all obtained from the same sample, sequenced in a study of blood T cell repertoires in COVID-19. The method was immunoSEQ multiplex PCR; TCRdb's version includes in-frame clones alone and lacks a portion of them. In the table there are some 160,000 clones, roughly 80% of which are singletons. The sample was peripheral blood. These receptor sequences come from a woman of 80 years or more with acute or convalescent COVID-19.

The rearrangement links TRBV6-5 to TRBJ2-2; 9 bases match TRBD1. V dropped 5 bases and J dropped 7; count of bases not matched to a gene: 5. This CDR3 has 14 residues. Germline lookup yields CDR1 MNHEY and CDR2 SVGAGI. The CDR3: CASSTTGGVGELFF. CDR3 bases: TGTGCCAGCAGTACGACAGGGGGTGTCGGGGAGCTGTTTTTT.

The chain joins TRBV30 to TRBJ2-7; possibly TRBD2 for D (7 bases). The CDR3 has 13 amino acids. V dropped 0 bases and J dropped 7 bases, with 13 bases sitting between them. Germline-derived CDR1 and CDR2 are GTSNPN and SVGIG (reference sequence). CDR3 protein: CAWSVLGRGEQYF. The CDR3 DNA is TGTGCCTGGAGTGTACTGGGGAGGGGGGAGCAGTACTTC.

The chain combines TRBV28 with TRBJ1-1, with 8 positions matching TRBD1. The junction had 12 bases not matched to a gene; V was cut back by 5 bases and J by 4 bases. This CDR3 spans 16 amino acids. The germline V gene has CDR1 MDHEN and CDR2 SYDVKM. CDR3 DNA sequence: TGTGCCAGCAGTCACCTCCCCCGGACAGGGAGCACTGAAGCTTTCTTT. Translating it yields CASSHLPRTGSTEAFF.

This clone occurred a few times. Other DNA sequences in this specimen translate into the identical CDR3. The V and J genes are TRBV28 and TRBJ1-2; D might be TRBD1 (6 bases). CDR1 is MDHEN and CDR2 is SYDVKM in the germline V gene. V lost 5 bases to trimming and J lost 2 bases, with 9 bases between them. The CDR3 runs 13 residues. This CDR3 is CASSPDRNYGYTF. The CDR3 DNA is TGTGCCAGCAGTCCAGACAGGAACTATGGCTACACCTTC.

The J gene is TRBJ1-1, the V gene TRBV2, with TRBD1 matching 7 bases. CDR1 is SNHLY and CDR2 is FYNNEI in the germline V gene. The CDR3 covers 16 residues. V dropped 5 bases and J dropped 4; count of bases not matched to a gene: 13. CDR3 coding DNA: TGTGCCAGCAGTTTCAAACAGGGGCGGGGAGGCACTGAAGCTTTCTTT. It codes for CASSFKQGRGGTEAFF. Drawing the rest from reference TRBV2 and TRBJ1-1, the complete variable domain is EPEVTQTPSHQVTQMGQEVILRCVPISNHLYFYWYRQILGQKVEFLVSFYNNEISEKSEIFDDQFSVERPDGSNFTLKIRSTKLEDSAMYFCASSFKQGRGGTEAFFGQGTRLTVV.

This chain uses TRBV7-9 with TRBJ1-1; possible D gene TRBD1, 5 bases. CDR3 length equals 17 residues. Germline V lookup: CDR1 SEHNR, CDR2 FQNEAQ (reference sequence). V lost 1 base, J lost 2 bases, and 17 bases lay in between. The CDR3 nucleotides are TGTGCCAGCAGCTTAGACACAGCCATAGGGGTCAACACTGAAGCTTTCTTT. It yields the protein CASSLDTAIGVNTEAFF.

The chain combines TRBV6-1 with TRBJ2-3; 12 bases line up with TRBD1. The CDR3 loop spans 20 amino acids. Germline V gene data show CDR1 as MNHNS and CDR2 as SASEGT. With V trimmed by 0 bases and J by 1 base, 11 bases remained unmatched. The CDR3 nucleotides are TGTGCCAGCAGTGAAGCGCCTAGGGGGACAGGGGGCTTGGGCACAGATACGCAGTATTTT. Amino acids: CASSEAPRGTGGLGTDTQYF.

The rearrangement joins TRBV5-6 to TRBJ1-5; 10 bases map to TRBD1. This CDR3 comprises 17 residues. V trimming: 4 bases; J trimming: 0 bases; junction bases outside the gene matches: 7. Germline V gene lookup returns CDR1 SGHDT and CDR2 YYEEEE. The CDR3 DNA follows: TGTGCCAGCAGCGAAGGGACAGGGGACGGTAGCAATCAGCCCCAGCATTTT. Residues: CASSEGTGDGSNQPQHF.

This clone has only one observation. V and J are TRBV7-9 and TRBJ2-4, with 7 nucleotides matching TRBD2. Per germline, CDR1 SEHNR and CDR2 FQNEAQ (reference sequence). With 5 bases clipped from V and 6 bases from J, the junction kept 7 bases outside the gene matches. The length of the CDR3 is 14 residues. The CDR3 DNA follows: TGTGCCAGCAGCCCGATGTGGGGGGGAAACATTCAGTACTTC. Encoded protein: CASSPMWGGNIQYF.

The rearrangement joins TRBV12-3 or TRBV12-4 to TRBJ1-4; 7 positions agree with TRBD1. The CDR3 is 13 amino acids. Trimming cost V 6 bases and J 10 bases; bases outside gene matches: 8. The CDR3 sequence is CASRGQPTVKLFF. The CDR3 bases are TGTGCCAGCAGGGGACAGCCGACGGTAAAACTGTTTTTT.

The chain combines TRBV7-2 with TRBJ1-6, with a tentative D call TRBD1 (5 bases). Per germline, CDR1 SGHTA and CDR2 FQGNSA. Trimming took off 2 bases at V and 10 bases at J, with 12 bases between the two ends. The CDR3 loop spans 14 amino acids. The CDR3 loop reads CASSLPRVGSPLHF. CDR3 bases: TGTGCCAGCAGCTTACCCAGGGTAGGGTCACCCCTCCACTTT.

A note on this clone: The identical CDR3 is also encoded by other nucleotide sequences in the sample. The chain employs TRBV5-1 and TRBJ2-1; D is unclear. The V end was cut by 0 bases, the J end by 1 base, with 8 bases between. Per the germline V gene, CDR1 is SGHRS and CDR2 is YFSETQ. The length of the CDR3 is 15 residues. The CDR3 protein is CASSLVAVSYNEQFF. Here the CDR3 DNA reads TGCGCCAGCAGCTTGGTGGCAGTTTCCTACAATGAGCAGTTCTTC.

J is TRBJ1-1 and V is TRBV3-1 (or the pseudogene TRBV3-2); D remains ambiguous. This CDR3 has 15 amino acids. CDR1 and CDR2 from the germline V gene are LGHDT and YNNKEL (reference sequence). V shed 1 base and J shed 4 bases, with 13 bases lying between them. The CDR3 region is CASSQVGGMGTEAFF. CDR3 DNA: TGTGCCAGCAGCCAAGTGGGAGGTATGGGCACTGAAGCTTTCTTT.

This clone has a handful of counts. This chain connects TRBV30 to TRBJ1-3; the match to TRBD1 covers 8 bases. V gave up 5 bases and J gave up 3 bases; unmatched junction bases: 12. Germline CDR1 reads GTSNPN; CDR2 reads SVGIG (reference sequence). This CDR3 comprises 16 residues. CDR3: CAWGRPGQGNGNTIYF. The CDR3 nucleotides read TGTGCCTGGGGCCGCCCCGGACAGGGAAATGGAAACACCATATATTTT.

V is TRBV20-1 and J is TRBJ1-1, with D unclear. Trimming removed 7 bases from V and 1 base from J, with 7 bases in between. The CDR3 has 11 residues. The V gene's germline CDR1 is DFQATT and CDR2 SNEGSKA (reference sequence). DNA for the CDR3: TGCAGTGTAGCGGGGAACACTGAAGCTTTCTTT. Amino acid sequence: CSVAGNTEAFF.

The chain carries TRBV7-9 and TRBJ2-7, with TRBD1 matching over 9 bases. The CDR3 is 14 amino acids. V lost 3 bases and J lost 2; bases outside the gene matches: 2. CDR1 and CDR2 (germline): SEHNR, FQNEAQ (reference sequence). The CDR3 DNA reads as TGTGCCAGCAGCTTTGGGACAGGGACCTACGAGCAGTACTTC. Its translation is CASSFGTGTYEQYF.

The V gene is TRBV5-1, the J gene TRBJ2-7; 7 bases map to TRBD1. The CDR3 has 13 amino acids. Per the germline V gene, CDR1 is SGHRS and CDR2 is YFSETQ. The ends lost 4 bases at V and 1 base at J; junction bases unmatched: 2. The CDR3 loop is CASSPGQSYEQYF. In nucleotides, the CDR3 is TGCGCCAGCAGCCCGGGACAGTCCTACGAGCAGTACTTC.

V usage is TRBV5-1 and J usage is TRBJ1-1; no firm D call. Trimming cost V 0 bases and J 3 bases, with 15 bases left between them. Germline CDR1 is SGHRS and CDR2 is YFSETQ. The CDR3 extends over 16 amino acids. This CDR3 reads CASSLGSGLWYTEAFF. The CDR3 DNA is TGCGCCAGCAGCTTGGGGTCCGGTCTCTGGTACACTGAAGCTTTCTTT.

The rearrangement joins TRBV5-6 to TRBJ2-3; D unclear. The V gene's germline CDR1 is SGHDT and CDR2 YYEEEE. The CDR3 runs to 13 residues. The V end was cut by 2 bases, the J end by 0 bases, with 4 bases between. The CDR3 spells CASSFSSTDTQYF. CDR3 DNA: TGTGCCAGCAGCTTCTCTAGCACAGATACGCAGTATTTT.

V and J are TRBV5-1 and TRBJ2-1, with 10 bases aligning to TRBD1. The CDR3 is 14 residues long. Germline V gives CDR1 SGHRS, CDR2 YFSETQ. The V and J ends lost 4 bases and 10 bases, in that order; junction bases with no gene match: 8. CDR3 residues: CASSTGQGSPEQFF. The DNA of the CDR3 is TGCGCCAGCAGCACGGGACAGGGGTCTCCGGAGCAGTTCTTC.

The chain uses TRBV5-1 and TRBJ2-2; D ambiguous. V was cut by 5 bases and J by 6 bases, with 14 bases left in between. In germline, CDR1 is SGHRS, CDR2 YFSETQ. The CDR3 has 14 amino acids. The DNA for the CDR3 is TGCGCCAGCAGTCGACTGACGGAATCCGGGGAGCTGTTTTTT. Protein sequence: CASSRLTESGELFF.

The genes are TRBV6-5 and TRBJ1-1, with 7 bases fitting TRBD1. CDR1 MNHEY and CDR2 SVGAGI come from the germline V gene. V gave up 5 bases and J gave up 4 bases; unmatched junction bases: 4. This CDR3 spans 13 amino acids. The CDR3 region has the DNA TGTGCCAGCAGTCAGACAGGGCCCACTGAAGCTTTCTTT. Protein product: CASSQTGPTEAFF.

This chain connects TRBV5-6 to TRBJ1-2, with 11 bases fitting TRBD1. This CDR3 has 16 amino acids. V trimming: 4 bases; J trimming: 3 bases; junction bases outside the gene matches: 8. CDR1 is SGHDT, CDR2 YYEEEE, per germline. DNA for the CDR3: TGTGCCAGCAGCCCGGACAGGGGGCGCAGGCACTATGGCTACACCTTC. Translated: CASSPDRGRRHYGYTF.

The J gene is TRBJ2-1, the V gene TRBV5-8; TRBD1 aligns across 10 bases. The CDR3 is 14 residues long. V lost 3 bases to trimming and J lost 12 bases; unmatched junction nucleotides: 9. Per germline, CDR1 SGHTS and CDR2 YDEGEE. The CDR3 here is CASSYPGQGRWQFF. The DNA of the CDR3 is TGTGCCAGCAGCTACCCGGGACAGGGGAGATGGCAGTTCTTC.